Below are 18 T cell receptor beta chains sequenced from a single sample in a study of blood T cell repertoires in COVID-19. Profiling relied on immunoSEQ multiplex PCR, and the TCRdb table lists in-frame clones only, not all of them. The table shows around 300,000 clones, with approximately 90% occurring only once. Source material: PBMCs or T cells enriched from blood (not recorded which). The receptors stem from a woman in her 50s who had recovered from COVID-19.

The chain links TRBV7-2 to TRBJ1-5, with D perhaps TRBD1 (6 bases). Germline values: CDR1 SGHTA, CDR2 FQGNSA. The CDR3 length is 15 residues. Trimming took off 3 bases at V and 0 bases at J, with 9 bases between the two ends. The CDR3: CASSLGAVSNQPQHF. Here the CDR3 DNA reads TGTGCCAGCAGCTTGGGGGCAGTTAGCAATCAGCCCCAGCATTTT.

CDR3 sequence (DNA): TGCGCCAGCAGCCAAGATCCAGCGGGAGGGTCACTAGCCAAAAACATTCAGTACTTC. Translating gives CASSQDPAGGSLAKNIQYF. V gene TRBV4-3 combines with J gene TRBJ2-4; 10 positions match TRBD2. The CDR3 contains 19 residues. Germline V gene data show CDR1 as LGHNA and CDR2 as YSLEER. V shed 0 bases and J 0 bases; nucleotides not matched to a gene: 8.

The chain employs TRBV7-8 and TRBJ2-7, with TRBD2 as a possible D gene (6 bases). V gave up 5 bases and J gave up 5 bases, with 10 bases separating them. The CDR3 is 12 amino acids. Per the germline V gene, CDR1 is SGHVS and CDR2 is FQNEAQ. CDR3 DNA: TGTGCCAGCAGCCCGACTAGAAACGAGCAGTACTTC. This gives the protein CASSPTRNEQYF.

This chain uses TRBV9 with TRBJ2-3; no reliable D call. CDR3 length: 15 amino acids. V lost 0 bases to trimming and J lost 3 bases, with 11 bases between them. In germline, CDR1 is SGDLS, CDR2 YYNGEE. In nucleotides, the CDR3 is TGTGCCAGCAGCGTAGGGCTAGTAGGTACAGATACGCAGTATTTT. This gives the protein CASSVGLVGTDTQYF.

V gene TRBV28 combines with J gene TRBJ1-2, with 8 bases matching TRBD1. V was clipped by 9 bases and J by 8 bases; unmatched bases: 8. The CDR3 loop spans 12 amino acids. Germline V gene lookup returns CDR1 MDHEN and CDR2 SYDVKM. CDR3: CARPQGAGGYTF. CDR3 coding DNA: TGTGCCAGACCGCAGGGGGCGGGAGGCTACACCTTC.

Points on this clone: At the DNA level, this CDR3 is encoded by other sequences in the same sample as well. The genes are TRBV28 and TRBJ1-2, with 9 bases lining up with TRBD1. CDR1 MDHEN and CDR2 SYDVKM come from the germline V gene. This CDR3 is 15 amino acids long. V was pared by 2 bases and J by 1 base, with 2 bases of the junction left unmatched. CDR3 nucleotides: TGTGCCAGCAGTTTAACGGGACAGGGTAACTATGGCTACACCTTC. Translation gives CASSLTGQGNYGYTF.

The sample holds a few counts of this clone. The rearrangement uses TRBV19 and TRBJ1-6; no reliable D call. The CDR3 consists of 15 residues. The germline gives CDR1 LNHDA, CDR2 SQIVND (reference sequence). V dropped 8 bases and J dropped 4 bases, with 15 bases sitting between them. The CDR3 DNA sequence: TGTGCCAGTTCCACCGCAGGAACTTATAATTCACCCCTCCACTTT. It translates to CASSTAGTYNSPLHF.

This clone is a singleton in its sample. This chain connects TRBV2 to TRBJ2-3; 15 bases match TRBD2. J gave up 6 bases and V 6 bases, and 4 bases lay outside the gene matches. The CDR3 is 15 amino acids. CDR1 SNHLY and CDR2 FYNNEI come from the germline V gene. This CDR3 is CASRSGLAGGDTQYF. The CDR3 bases are TGTGCCAGCAGATCCGGACTAGCGGGAGGGGATACGCAGTATTTT.

The DNA of the CDR3 is TGCGCCAGCAGCCCGGGACTAGCGGGAGCCGGGGAGCTGTTTTTT. Its translation is CASSPGLAGAGELFF. This chain links TRBV10-1 with TRBJ2-2; 14 bases agree with TRBD2. This CDR3 contains 15 residues. Germline loops: CDR1 WNHNN, CDR2 SYGVQD (reference sequence). V was pared by 6 bases and J by 6 bases, with 3 bases of the junction left unmatched.

This clone was recorded once. The gene calls are TRBV11-1 and TRBJ2-1, with 8 bases lining up with TRBD2. V dropped 5 bases and J dropped 5; count of bases not matched to a gene: 8. The V gene's germline CDR1 is SGHAT and CDR2 FQDESV (reference sequence). This CDR3 is 15 amino acids long. This CDR3 is CASSHTGLVNNEQFF. For the CDR3, the DNA is TGTGCCAGCAGCCATACGGGACTAGTGAACAATGAGCAGTTCTTC. The full variable domain, completed using reference TRBV11-1 and TRBJ2-1, is EAEVAQSPRYKITEKSQAVAFWCDPISGHATLYWYRQILGQGPELLVQFQDESVVDDSQLPKDRFSAERLKGVDSTLKIQPAELGDSAMYLCASSHTGLVNNEQFFGPGTRLTVL.

J is TRBJ1-4 and V is TRBV7-2, with D tentatively TRBD1 (6 bases). V lost 3 bases to trimming and J lost 7 bases, with 9 bases between them. CDR3 length equals 13 residues. Looked up from germline, CDR1 is SGHTA and CDR2 is FQGNSA. The CDR3 nucleotides read TGTGCCAGCAGCTTTACAGGGACTGAAAAACTGTTTTTT. Its translation: CASSFTGTEKLFF.

The gene calls are TRBV11-2 and TRBJ1-1; perhaps TRBD1 as D (6 bases). Germline-derived CDR1 and CDR2 are SGHAT and FQNNGV. Trimming removed 6 bases from V and 5 bases from J, with 16 bases in between. This CDR3 has 14 residues. CDR3 nucleotide sequence: TGTGCCAGCAGACAAACAGGGATGGGTACTGAAGCTTTCTTT. Translated, it gives CASRQTGMGTEAFF.

This chain connects TRBV30 to TRBJ1-2, with D maybe TRBD1 (5 bases). The V end lost 1 base, the J end lost 8 bases, and 11 bases lay between the germline ends. The CDR3 has 12 amino acids. Germline lookup yields CDR1 GTSNPN and CDR2 SVGIG (reference sequence). CDR3: CAWSEGAWGYTF. As DNA, the CDR3 is TGTGCCTGGAGTGAAGGGGCGTGGGGCTACACCTTC. Full variable domain (outside the CDR3, taken from reference TRBV30 and TRBJ1-2): SQTIHQWPATLVQPVGSPLSLECTVEGTSNPNLYWYRQAAGRGLQLLFYSVGIGQISSEVPQNLSASRPQDRQFILSSKKLLLSDSGFYLCAWSEGAWGYTFGSGTRLTVV.

The chain has TRBV15 and TRBJ2-5; TRBD1 is a possible D gene (6 bases). CDR1 and CDR2 (germline): LNHNV, YYDKDF (reference sequence). This CDR3 is built from 16 residues. V lost 2 bases and J lost 1, with 14 bases in between. The CDR3 loop is CATSRLHTGTQETQYF. In DNA, the CDR3 is TGTGCCACCAGCAGACTCCATACAGGGACCCAAGAGACCCAGTACTTC.

This rearrangement joins TRBV9 to TRBJ2-1, with 11 bases that match TRBD2. V was clipped by 3 bases and J by 9 bases; unmatched bases: 8. The germline gives CDR1 SGDLS, CDR2 YYNGEE. The CDR3 consists of 15 residues. This chain's CDR3 is CASSGLLAGVTEQFF. Here the CDR3 DNA reads TGTGCCAGCAGCGGCCTACTAGCGGGAGTCACTGAGCAGTTCTTC.

The rearrangement uses TRBV5-1 and TRBJ2-3, with 11 bases matching TRBD2. The V gene's germline CDR1 is SGHRS and CDR2 YFSETQ. J lost 0 bases, V lost 0 bases, and 9 bases had no gene match. This CDR3 contains 19 residues. In DNA form, the CDR3 reads TGCGCCAGCAGCTTGGGACTAGCGGGACTGGGGTCTAGCACAGATACGCAGTATTTT. Its translation: CASSLGLAGLGSSTDTQYF.

The chain carries TRBV5-4 and TRBJ2-1; 14 bases agree with TRBD2. Germline CDR1 and CDR2: SGHNT and YYREEE (reference sequence). The CDR3 consists of 19 residues. The junction had 11 bases not matched to a gene; V was cut back by 4 bases and J by 2 bases. Here the CDR3 reads CASSPGPGTSGSAYNEQFF. The DNA for the CDR3 is TGTGCCAGCAGCCCGGGTCCCGGGACTAGCGGGAGCGCCTACAATGAGCAGTTCTTC.

The rearrangement links TRBV30 to TRBJ1-2; D is ambiguous. CDR1 is GTSNPN, CDR2 SVGIG, per germline (reference sequence). The CDR3 runs to 12 residues. V was pared by 4 bases and J by 4 bases, with 10 bases between. CDR3 bases: TGTGCCTGGAATCCCCCCCGCTATGGCTACACCTTC. It translates to CAWNPPRYGYTF.